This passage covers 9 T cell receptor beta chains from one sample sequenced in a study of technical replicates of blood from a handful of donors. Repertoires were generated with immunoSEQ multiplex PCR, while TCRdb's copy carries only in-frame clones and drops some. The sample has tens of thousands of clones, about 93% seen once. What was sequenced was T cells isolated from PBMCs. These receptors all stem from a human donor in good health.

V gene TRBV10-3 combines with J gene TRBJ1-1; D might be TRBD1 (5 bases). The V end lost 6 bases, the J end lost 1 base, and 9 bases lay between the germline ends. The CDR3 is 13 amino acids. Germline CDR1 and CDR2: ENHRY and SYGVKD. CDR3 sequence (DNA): TGTGCCATCAGAGGGGTGTCGAACACTGAAGCTTTCTTT. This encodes CAIRGVSNTEAFF.

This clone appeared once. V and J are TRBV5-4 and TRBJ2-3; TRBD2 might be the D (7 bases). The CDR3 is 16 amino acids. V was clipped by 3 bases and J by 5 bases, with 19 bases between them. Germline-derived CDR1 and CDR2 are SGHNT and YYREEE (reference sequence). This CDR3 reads CASSSSAGARKDTQYF. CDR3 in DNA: TGTGCCAGCAGCTCATCCGCGGGGGCGCGGAAAGATACGCAGTATTTT.

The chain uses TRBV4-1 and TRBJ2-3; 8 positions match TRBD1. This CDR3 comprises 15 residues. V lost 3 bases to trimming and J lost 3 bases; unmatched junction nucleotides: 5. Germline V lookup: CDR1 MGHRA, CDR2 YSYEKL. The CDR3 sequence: CASSQGDRGTDTQYF. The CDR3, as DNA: TGCGCCAGCAGCCAGGGAGACAGGGGAACAGATACGCAGTATTTT.

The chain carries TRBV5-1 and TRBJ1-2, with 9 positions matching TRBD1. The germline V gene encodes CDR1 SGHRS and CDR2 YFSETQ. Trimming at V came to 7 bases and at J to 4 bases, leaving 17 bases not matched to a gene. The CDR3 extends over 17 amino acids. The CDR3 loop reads CASRNNLYRGPVYGYTF. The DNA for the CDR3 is TGCGCCAGCCGTAATAACCTCTACAGGGGGCCAGTCTATGGCTACACCTTC.

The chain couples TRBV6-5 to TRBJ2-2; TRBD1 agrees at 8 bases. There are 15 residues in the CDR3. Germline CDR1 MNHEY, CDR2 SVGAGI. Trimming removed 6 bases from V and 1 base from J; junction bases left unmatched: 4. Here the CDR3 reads CASRTGTGNTGELFF. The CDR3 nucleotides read TGTGCCAGCAGGACCGGGACAGGGAACACCGGGGAGCTGTTTTTT.

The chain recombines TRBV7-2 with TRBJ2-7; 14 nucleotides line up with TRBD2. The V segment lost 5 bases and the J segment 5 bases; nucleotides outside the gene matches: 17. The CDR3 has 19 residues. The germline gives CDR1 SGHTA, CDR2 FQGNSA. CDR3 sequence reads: CASSKTPTSGRALRNEQYF. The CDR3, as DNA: TGTGCCAGCAGCAAAACCCCGACTAGCGGGAGGGCCCTCAGAAACGAGCAGTACTTC.

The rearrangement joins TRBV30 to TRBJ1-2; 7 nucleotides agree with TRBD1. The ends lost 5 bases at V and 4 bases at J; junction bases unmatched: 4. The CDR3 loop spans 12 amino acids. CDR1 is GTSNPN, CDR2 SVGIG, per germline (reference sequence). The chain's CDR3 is CAWGTDFYGYTF. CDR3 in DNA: TGTGCCTGGGGGACAGACTTCTATGGCTACACCTTC. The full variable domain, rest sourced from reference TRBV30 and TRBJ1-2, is SQTIHQWPATLVQPVGSPLSLECTVEGTSNPNLYWYRQAAGRGLQLLFYSVGIGQISSEVPQNLSASRPQDRQFILSSKKLLLSDSGFYLCAWGTDFYGYTFGSGTRLTVV.

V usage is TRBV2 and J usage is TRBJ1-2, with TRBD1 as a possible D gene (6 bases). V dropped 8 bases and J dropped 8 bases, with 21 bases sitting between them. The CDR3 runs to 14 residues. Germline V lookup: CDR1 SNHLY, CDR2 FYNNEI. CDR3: CASFSRGGFRGYTF. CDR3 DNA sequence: TGTGCCAGCTTCTCACGAGGGGGTTTTAGAGGCTACACCTTC.

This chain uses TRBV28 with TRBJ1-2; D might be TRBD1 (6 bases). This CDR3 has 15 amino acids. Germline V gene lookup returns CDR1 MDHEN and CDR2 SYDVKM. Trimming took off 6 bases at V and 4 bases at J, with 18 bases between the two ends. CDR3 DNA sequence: TGTGCCAGCAGATCAAAAACAGGGCTCTTCTATGGCTACACCTTC. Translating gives CASRSKTGLFYGYTF.